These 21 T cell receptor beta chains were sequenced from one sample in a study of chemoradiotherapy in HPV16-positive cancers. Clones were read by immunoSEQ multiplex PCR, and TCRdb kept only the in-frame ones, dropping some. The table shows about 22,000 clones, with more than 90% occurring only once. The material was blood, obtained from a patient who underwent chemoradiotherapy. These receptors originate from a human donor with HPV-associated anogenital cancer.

CDR3: CSVGWAALTEAFF. The CDR3 nucleotides are TGCAGCGTTGGGTGGGCGGCTCTCACTGAAGCTTTCTTT. The V gene is TRBV29-1, the J gene TRBJ1-1, with D unclear. CDR1 is SQVTM and CDR2 is ANQGSEA in the germline V gene. This CDR3 is built from 13 residues. The ends were cut back, 4 bases at V and 4 bases at J, with 13 bases in the middle.

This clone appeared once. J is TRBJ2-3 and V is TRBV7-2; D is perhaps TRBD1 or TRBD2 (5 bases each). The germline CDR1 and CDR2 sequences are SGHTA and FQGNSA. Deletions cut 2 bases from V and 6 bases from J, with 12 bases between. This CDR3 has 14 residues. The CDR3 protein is CASSLLAEGDTQYF. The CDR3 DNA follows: TGTGCCAGCAGCTTACTAGCTGAGGGGGATACGCAGTATTTT.

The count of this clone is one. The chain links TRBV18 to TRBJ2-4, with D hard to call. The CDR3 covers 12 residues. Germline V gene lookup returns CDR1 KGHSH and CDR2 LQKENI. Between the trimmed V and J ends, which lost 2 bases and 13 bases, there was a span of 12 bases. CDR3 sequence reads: CASSPGREEQYF. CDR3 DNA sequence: TGTGCCAGCTCACCAGGGCGCGAGGAACAGTACTTC. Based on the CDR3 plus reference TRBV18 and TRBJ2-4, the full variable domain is NAGVMQNPRHLVRRRGQEARLRCSPMKGHSHVYWYRQLPEEGLKFMVYLQKENIIDESGMPKERFSAEFPKEGPSILRIQQVVRGDSAAYFCASSPGREEQYFGAGTRLSVL.

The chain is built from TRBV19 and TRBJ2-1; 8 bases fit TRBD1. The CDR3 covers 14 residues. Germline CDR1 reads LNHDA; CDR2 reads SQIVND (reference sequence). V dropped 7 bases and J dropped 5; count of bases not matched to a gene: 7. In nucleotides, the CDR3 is TGTGCCAGTAACAGGGGGGCGACGGACAATGAGCAGTTCTTC. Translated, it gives CASNRGATDNEQFF.

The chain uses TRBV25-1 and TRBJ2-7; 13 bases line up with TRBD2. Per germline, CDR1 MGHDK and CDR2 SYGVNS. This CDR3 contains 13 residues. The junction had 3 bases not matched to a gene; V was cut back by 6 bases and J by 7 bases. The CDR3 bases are TGTGCCAGCAGCCGACTAGCGGGAGGAGAGCAGTACTTC. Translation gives CASSRLAGGEQYF.

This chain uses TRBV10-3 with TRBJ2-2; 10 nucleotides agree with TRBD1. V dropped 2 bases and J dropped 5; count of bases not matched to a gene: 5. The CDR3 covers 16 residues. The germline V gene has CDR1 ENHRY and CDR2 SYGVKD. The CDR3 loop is CAISEPGTGVTGELFF. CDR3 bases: TGTGCCATCAGTGAGCCCGGGACAGGGGTTACCGGGGAGCTGTTTTTT.

The chain's CDR3 is CASSYALGTPKYF. CDR3 nucleotides: TGTGCCAGCAGTTACGCTTTAGGGACCCCAAAGTACTTC. The chain joins TRBV6-5 to TRBJ2-5; D tentatively fits TRBD1 or TRBD2 (5 bases each). Germline CDR1 is MNHEY and CDR2 is SVGAGI. The CDR3 is 13 amino acids. Trimming removed 2 bases at V and 12 bases at J, with 16 bases between.

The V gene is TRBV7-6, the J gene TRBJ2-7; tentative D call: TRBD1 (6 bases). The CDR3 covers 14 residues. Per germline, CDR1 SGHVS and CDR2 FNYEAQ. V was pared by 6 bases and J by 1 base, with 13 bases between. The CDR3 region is CASRPPGQSYEQYF. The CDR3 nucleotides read TGTGCCAGCAGACCACCTGGACAGTCCTACGAGCAGTACTTC. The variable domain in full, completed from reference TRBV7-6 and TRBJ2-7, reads GAGVSQSPRYKVTKRGQDVALRCDPISGHVSLYWYRQALGQGPEFLTYFNYEAQQDKSGLPNDRFSAERPEGSISTLTIQRTEQRDSAMYRCASRPPGQSYEQYFGPGTRLTVT.

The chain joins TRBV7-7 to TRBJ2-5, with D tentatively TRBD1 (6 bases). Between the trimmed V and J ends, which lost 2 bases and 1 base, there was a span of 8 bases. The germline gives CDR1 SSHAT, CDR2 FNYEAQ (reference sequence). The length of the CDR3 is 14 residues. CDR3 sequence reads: CASSLTGLQETQYF. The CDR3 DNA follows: TGTGCCAGCAGCTTAACAGGGCTCCAAGAGACCCAGTACTTC.

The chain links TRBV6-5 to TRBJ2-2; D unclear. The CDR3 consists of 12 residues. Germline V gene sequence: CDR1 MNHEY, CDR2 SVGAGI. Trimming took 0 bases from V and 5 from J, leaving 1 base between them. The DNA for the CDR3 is TGTGCCAGCAGTTACTCGACCGGGGAGCTGTTTTTT. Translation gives CASSYSTGELFF.

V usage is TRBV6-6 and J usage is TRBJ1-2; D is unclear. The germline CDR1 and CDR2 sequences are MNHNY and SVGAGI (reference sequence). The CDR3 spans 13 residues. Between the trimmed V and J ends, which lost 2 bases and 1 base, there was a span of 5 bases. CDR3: CASSYRVNYGYTF. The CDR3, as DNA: TGTGCCAGCAGTTACAGAGTTAACTATGGCTACACCTTC.

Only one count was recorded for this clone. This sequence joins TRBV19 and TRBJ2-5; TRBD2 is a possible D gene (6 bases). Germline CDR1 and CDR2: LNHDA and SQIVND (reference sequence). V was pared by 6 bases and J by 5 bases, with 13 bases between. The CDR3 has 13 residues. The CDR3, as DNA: TGTGCCAGTAGGCGGCGGGGAGAGGAGACCCAGTACTTC. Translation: CASRRRGEETQYF.

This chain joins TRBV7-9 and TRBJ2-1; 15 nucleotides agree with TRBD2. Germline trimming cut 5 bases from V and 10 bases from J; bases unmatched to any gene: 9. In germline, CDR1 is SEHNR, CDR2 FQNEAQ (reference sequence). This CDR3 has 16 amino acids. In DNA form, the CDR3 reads TGTGCCAGCAGCCCGGGACTAGCGGGAGGAAAGGGGGAGCAGTTCTTC. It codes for CASSPGLAGGKGEQFF.

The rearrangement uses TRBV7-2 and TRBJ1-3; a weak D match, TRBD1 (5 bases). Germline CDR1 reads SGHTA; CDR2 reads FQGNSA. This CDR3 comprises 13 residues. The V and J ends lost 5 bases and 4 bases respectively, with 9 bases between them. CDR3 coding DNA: TGTGCCAGCAGCCCCTACAGGGGAAACACCATATATTTT. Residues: CASSPYRGNTIYF.

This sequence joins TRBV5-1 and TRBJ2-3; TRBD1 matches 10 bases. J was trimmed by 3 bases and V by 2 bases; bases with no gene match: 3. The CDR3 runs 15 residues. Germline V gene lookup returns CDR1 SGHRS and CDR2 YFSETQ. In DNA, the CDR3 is TGCGCCAGCAGCTTACGGACAGGGGGTACAGATACGCAGTATTTT. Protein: CASSLRTGGTDTQYF.

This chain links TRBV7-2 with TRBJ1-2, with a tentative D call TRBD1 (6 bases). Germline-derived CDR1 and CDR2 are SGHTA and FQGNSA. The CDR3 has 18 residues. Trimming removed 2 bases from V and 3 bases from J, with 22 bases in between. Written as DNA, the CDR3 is TGTGCCAGCAGCTTAAACCGGCTGTCGGGGGGGCGCGACTATGGCTACACCTTC. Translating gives CASSLNRLSGGRDYGYTF.

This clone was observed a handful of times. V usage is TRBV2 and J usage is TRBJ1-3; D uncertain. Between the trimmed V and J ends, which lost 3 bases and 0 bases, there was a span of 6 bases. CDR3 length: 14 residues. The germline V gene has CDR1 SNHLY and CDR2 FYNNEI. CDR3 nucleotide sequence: TGTGCCAGCAGTGAGGTTGGCTCTGGAAACACCATATATTTT. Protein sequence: CASSEVGSGNTIYF.

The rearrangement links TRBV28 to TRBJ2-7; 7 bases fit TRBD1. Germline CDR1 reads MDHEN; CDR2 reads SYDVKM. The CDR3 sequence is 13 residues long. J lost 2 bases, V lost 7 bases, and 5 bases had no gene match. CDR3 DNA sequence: TGTGCCAGCACTTTGGACAGGACCTACGAGCAGTACTTC. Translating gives CASTLDRTYEQYF.

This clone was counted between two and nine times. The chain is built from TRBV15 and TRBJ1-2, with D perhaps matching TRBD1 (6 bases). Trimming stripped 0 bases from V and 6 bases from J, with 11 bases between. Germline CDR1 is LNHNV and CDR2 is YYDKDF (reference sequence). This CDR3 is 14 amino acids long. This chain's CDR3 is CATSRDRRQDGYTF. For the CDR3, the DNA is TGTGCCACCAGCAGAGATCGGAGACAGGATGGCTACACCTTC.

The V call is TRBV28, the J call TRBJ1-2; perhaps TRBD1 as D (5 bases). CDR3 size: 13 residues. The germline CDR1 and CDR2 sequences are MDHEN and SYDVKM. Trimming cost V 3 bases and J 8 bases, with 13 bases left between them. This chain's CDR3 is CASSFRRGDGYTF. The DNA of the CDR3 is TGTGCCAGCAGTTTTCGGCGGGGCGACGGCTACACCTTC.

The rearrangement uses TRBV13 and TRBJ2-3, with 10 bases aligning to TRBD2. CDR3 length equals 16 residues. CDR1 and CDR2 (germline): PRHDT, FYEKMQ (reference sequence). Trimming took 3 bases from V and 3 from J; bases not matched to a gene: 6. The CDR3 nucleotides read TGTGCCAGCAGCTTTAAGGGACTAGCGAAAACAGATACGCAGTATTTT. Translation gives CASSFKGLAKTDTQYF.